This T cell receptor (beta chain) comes out of a study of T cell repertoires in cytomegalovirus infection. Study-wide points: HLA-C-restricted TCR beta clonotypes specific for CMV led the ex vivo response.

This clonotype has a count of ten or more. Its antigen is unidentified. TCRdb re-called the reads through MiXCR, storing one row per CDR3 protein. The sample holds 350,000 to 450,000 distinct CDR3 sequences, 15% to 20% seen once. This CDR3 comprises 13 residues. Germline V lookup: CDR1 MNHNY, CDR2 SVGAGI (reference sequence). Trimming cost V 0 bases and J 9 bases, with 9 bases left between them. The chain has TRBV6-6 and TRBJ1-5, with unresolved D. This clonotype originated in a human donor in good health (CMV status not recorded). Some clones in this sample may be carry-over from other donors' samples. The sample consisted of PBMCs. The DNA of the CDR3 is TGTGCCAGCAGTTACTCGAATAGCCGGCCCCAGCATTTT. It translates to CASSYSNSRPQHF.